This TCR beta chain is from a study of T cell responses to AZD1222 COVID-19 vaccine. Background on the study: Timing groups of about 4 and about 12 weeks for second doses were pooled.

Findings and limits, study-wide: Repertoires were obtained only post-peak T cell response. Seropositive status at baseline applied to only a handful of AZD1222 recipients. Clonal diversity may have been underestimated in mostly white British donors.

Clones were read by immunoSEQ multiplex PCR, and TCRdb kept only the in-frame ones, dropping some. The sample holds 100,000 to 120,000 clones, around 89% seen once. On this clone itself: Its cognate antigen is unknown.

V lost 7 bases and J lost 1, with 14 bases in between. The V gene's germline CDR1 is LNHDA and CDR2 SQIVND (reference sequence). CDR3 length equals 14 residues. The material sequenced was peripheral blood, taken on day 0 of AZD1222 vaccination. The chain couples TRBV19 to TRBJ2-7; D perhaps matches TRBD2 (5 bases). The clonotype comes from an adult in good health. The CDR3 DNA is TGTGCCAGTAAGTCGGCTAGCATTTCCTACGAGCAGTACTTC. This translates into CASKSASISYEQYF.